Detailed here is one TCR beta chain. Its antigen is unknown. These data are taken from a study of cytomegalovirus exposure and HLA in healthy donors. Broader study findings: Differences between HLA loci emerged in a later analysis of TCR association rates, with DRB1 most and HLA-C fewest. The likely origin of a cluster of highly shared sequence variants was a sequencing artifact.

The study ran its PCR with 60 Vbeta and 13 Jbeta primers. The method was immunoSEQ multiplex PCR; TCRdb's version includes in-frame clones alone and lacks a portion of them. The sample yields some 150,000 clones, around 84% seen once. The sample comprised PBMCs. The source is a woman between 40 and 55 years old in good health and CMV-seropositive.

CDR3 residues: CASSLSGPGGIEQYF. CDR3 DNA: TGTGCCAGCAGTTTATCGGGCCCTGGGGGGATCGAGCAGTACTTC. The chain links TRBV27 to TRBJ2-7; D may be TRBD2 (6 bases). Per the germline V gene, CDR1 is MNHEY and CDR2 is SMNVEV (reference sequence). V was trimmed by 0 bases and J by 6 bases, leaving 15 bases between them. The CDR3 has 15 residues.